The source of this T cell receptor (beta chain) is a study of T cells in women clearing cervical HPV infection. Turning to this clone: The CDR3 goes on 3 residues after the read ends, and that part is filled in from the germline J gene. Other DNA sequences in this sample translate to the same CDR3.

TCRdb's table, derived via immunoSEQ multiplex PCR, lists solely in-frame clones and lacks some. This sample's table has about 20,000 clones. Trimming cost V 3 bases and J 3 bases, with 9 bases left between them. Germline V gene data show CDR1 as DFQATT and CDR2 as SNEGSKA (reference sequence). The CDR3 totals 13 residues. V is TRBV20-1 and J is TRBJ1-3; TRBD1 is a possible D gene (6 bases). The source of this sequence is a woman between 18 and 70 years old with a cervical HPV16 infection that either progressed to CIN3+ or cleared (not recorded which). The sequenced sample was blood buffy coat. The CDR3: CSASRTVGNTIYF. The sequenced part of the CDR3 DNA is TGCAGTGCTAGCAGGACAGTTGGAAACACC.